Below, 19 T cell receptor beta chains from the same sample are listed, as sequenced in a study of PD-1 blockade in classical Hodgkin lymphoma. Data came from immunoSEQ multiplex PCR; TCRdb stores just in-frame clones and leaves some out. Of under 8,500 clones in the sample, about 80% are singletons; the top ten hold approximately 4%. All patients relapsed after autologous stem cell transplantation, and brentuximab vedotin exposure varied. Thawed PBMCs were the source of CD4+ T cells, purified by magnetic negative selection. The sample in question was CD4+ T cells from blood, obtained at baseline. The origin of the receptors is a human donor with classical Hodgkin lymphoma.

This chain uses TRBV10-1 with TRBJ2-7; no reliable D call. Germline V lookup: CDR1 WNHNN, CDR2 SYGVQD (reference sequence). The CDR3 is 12 amino acids. The V and J ends lost 0 bases and 3 bases respectively, with 3 bases between them. The CDR3: CASSESSYEQYF. The CDR3 bases are TGCGCCAGCAGTGAGTCCAGCTACGAGCAGTACTTC.

This chain links TRBV7-8 with TRBJ1-1; D is ambiguous. The CDR3 loop spans 17 amino acids. The ends were cut back, 5 bases at V and 2 bases at J, with 21 bases in the middle. CDR1 SGHVS and CDR2 FQNEAQ come from the germline V gene. CDR3 bases: TGTGCCAGCAGCGCGCATAGCGGACGGTCACTCAACACTGAAGCTTTCTTT. It is translated as CASSAHSGRSLNTEAFF.

The chain uses TRBV5-1 and TRBJ1-5, with TRBD1 matching 7 bases. The CDR3 sequence is 17 residues long. The germline V gene has CDR1 SGHRS and CDR2 YFSETQ. Unmatched junction bases numbered 13, after V lost 4 bases and J lost 3 bases. The CDR3 region is CASSLDPIDRVNQPQHF. Here the CDR3 DNA reads TGCGCCAGCAGCCTAGACCCCATCGACAGGGTCAATCAGCCCCAGCATTTT.

This sequence joins TRBV7-8 and TRBJ2-3; 7 bases fit TRBD2. This CDR3 comprises 17 residues. Germline CDR1 SGHVS, CDR2 FQNEAQ. V lost 5 bases to trimming and J lost 2 bases; unmatched junction nucleotides: 13. The CDR3 sequence: CASSPRGLLANTDTQYF. For the CDR3, the DNA is TGTGCCAGCAGCCCTAGGGGCTTACTAGCGAACACAGATACGCAGTATTTT. Full variable domain (rest looked up from reference TRBV7-8 and TRBJ2-3): GAGVSQSPRYKVAKRGQDVALRCDPISGHVSLFWYQQALGQGPEFLTYFQNEAQLDKSGLPSDRFFAERPEGSVSTLKIQRTQQEDSAVYLCASSPRGLLANTDTQYFGPGTRLTVL.

This clone was seen only once. This chain links TRBV15 with TRBJ2-7; TRBD1 is a possible D gene (5 bases). The germline gives CDR1 LNHNV, CDR2 YYDKDF (reference sequence). The CDR3 consists of 15 residues. The V end was cut by 0 bases, the J end by 3 bases, with 12 bases between. CDR3 in DNA: TGTGCCACCAGCAGAGATCTCACAGGTCGCTACGAGCAGTACGTC. This codes for CATSRDLTGRYEQYV.

A few counts support this clone. The chain links TRBV11-3 to TRBJ2-1; D tentatively fits TRBD1 or TRBD2 (5 bases each). V lost 1 base to trimming and J lost 6 bases, with 13 bases between them. The CDR3 runs 15 residues. The V gene's germline CDR1 is SGHNT and CDR2 YENEEA. This CDR3 reads CASSLGQGELNEQFF. CDR3 sequence (DNA): TGTGCCAGCAGCTTAGGGCAGGGAGAGCTCAATGAGCAGTTCTTC.

The chain is built from TRBV11-2 and TRBJ2-2; TRBD1 matches at 8 bases. Germline CDR1 and CDR2: SGHAT and FQNNGV. With 2 bases clipped from V and 5 bases from J, the junction kept 1 base outside the gene matches. The CDR3 is 14 amino acids. The CDR3 loop is CASSLWTGTGELFF. Written as DNA, the CDR3 is TGTGCCAGCAGCTTATGGACAGGGACCGGGGAGCTGTTTTTT.

The V and J genes are TRBV7-2 and TRBJ2-1; 10 bases are a match to TRBD2. V dropped 3 bases and J dropped 9; count of bases not matched to a gene: 11. Germline CDR1 reads SGHTA; CDR2 reads FQGNSA. This CDR3 is built from 16 residues. The CDR3 is CASSFRWTSGLSEQFF. As DNA, the CDR3 is TGTGCCAGCAGCTTTCGGTGGACTAGCGGCCTCAGTGAGCAGTTCTTC.

The genes are TRBV11-2 and TRBJ2-3; the D call may be TRBD1 or TRBD2 (5 bases each). Between the trimmed V and J ends, which lost 5 bases and 0 bases, there was a span of 12 bases. Germline-derived CDR1 and CDR2 are SGHAT and FQNNGV. The CDR3 loop spans 15 amino acids. The CDR3 sequence: CASSQTGASTDTQYF. The CDR3 DNA sequence: TGTGCCAGCAGCCAGACCGGGGCTAGCACAGATACGCAGTATTTT.

The V gene is TRBV25-1, the J gene TRBJ1-2; 8 bases match TRBD1. Germline V gene lookup returns CDR1 MGHDK and CDR2 SYGVNS. V shed 7 bases and J 9 bases; nucleotides not matched to a gene: 7. CDR3 length equals 12 residues. The CDR3 DNA is TGTGCCAGCACCGAAGGGACAGGTCGCTACACCTTC. It encodes CASTEGTGRYTF.

This rearrangement joins TRBV18 to TRBJ2-2; D might be TRBD2 (6 bases). There are 17 residues in the CDR3. The germline CDR1 and CDR2 sequences are KGHSH and LQKENI. V gave up 3 bases and J gave up 1 base, with 15 bases separating them. CDR3 sequence reads: CASSPLPLARNTGELFF. CDR3 in DNA: TGTGCCAGCTCACCGCTACCCCTAGCGAGGAACACCGGGGAGCTGTTTTTT.

The rearrangement joins TRBV13 to TRBJ1-2; D possibly corresponds to TRBD1 (5 bases). The CDR3 loop spans 14 amino acids. V was clipped by 3 bases and J by 7 bases, with 15 bases between them. Germline lookup yields CDR1 PRHDT and CDR2 FYEKMQ (reference sequence). CDR3 sequence (DNA): TGTGCCAGCAGCTTGATAGGGCAGGGAGGTGGCTACACCTTC. It translates to CASSLIGQGGGYTF.

The V call is TRBV2, the J call TRBJ1-5; no reliable D call. The germline CDR1 and CDR2 sequences are SNHLY and FYNNEI. The CDR3 covers 14 residues. V lost 7 bases and J 1 base, leaving 11 bases between the germline ends. The CDR3 region is CASKGGISNQPQHF. As DNA, the CDR3 is TGTGCCAGCAAGGGCGGTATAAGCAATCAGCCCCAGCATTTT.

The chain links TRBV5-1 to TRBJ2-3, with 7 bases aligning to TRBD2. Germline values: CDR1 SGHRS, CDR2 YFSETQ. The junction had 5 bases not matched to a gene; V was cut back by 6 bases and J by 4 bases. The CDR3 spans 13 residues. This CDR3 is CASIPSGADTQYF. The CDR3 DNA reads as TGCGCCAGCATCCCTAGCGGCGCAGATACGCAGTATTTT.

The rearrangement links TRBV4-1 to TRBJ2-6; D not certain. The CDR3 is made up of 15 amino acids. From germline, CDR1 is MGHRA and CDR2 YSYEKL. The V end was cut by 2 bases, the J end by 0 bases, with 5 bases between. For the CDR3, the DNA is TGCGCCAGCAGCCAAACAGTCTCTGGGGCCAACGTCCTGACTTTC. It yields the protein CASSQTVSGANVLTF.

The chain is built from TRBV19 and TRBJ2-1, with D tentatively TRBD2 (7 bases). Trimming cost V 3 bases and J 7 bases, with 16 bases left between them. The CDR3 is 15 residues long. Germline CDR1 LNHDA, CDR2 SQIVND (reference sequence). The CDR3 DNA sequence: TGTGCCAGTAGTATCCTGGGGGGGGGCCCGAATGAGCAGTTCTTC. Residues: CASSILGGGPNEQFF.

The V call is TRBV6-1, the J call TRBJ2-7; D is possibly TRBD1 (5 bases). Trimming took off 7 bases at V and 3 bases at J, with 13 bases between the two ends. Germline CDR1 and CDR2: MNHNS and SASEGT. The CDR3 extends over 13 amino acids. The CDR3 loop is CASTSRDSYEQYF. The CDR3, as DNA: TGTGCCAGCACCTCTCGTGACAGCTACGAGCAGTACTTC.

V and J are TRBV27 and TRBJ2-3; D ambiguous. The ends were cut back, 7 bases at V and 1 base at J, with 18 bases in the middle. Germline CDR1 and CDR2: MNHEY and SMNVEV (reference sequence). This CDR3 has 16 residues. CDR3 residues: CASIADVSRGTDTQYF. CDR3 in DNA: TGTGCCAGCATCGCGGACGTCTCTAGAGGCACAGATACGCAGTATTTT.

The chain uses TRBV2 and TRBJ1-5; a possible D gene is TRBD1 (6 bases). Trimming took 4 bases from V and 5 from J, leaving 15 bases between them. The CDR3 runs to 15 residues. Germline lookup yields CDR1 SNHLY and CDR2 FYNNEI. The DNA of the CDR3 is TGTGCCAGCAGTGCCTCGACAGGATTTTATCAGCCCCAGCATTTT. It is translated as CASSASTGFYQPQHF.